What follows is one TCR beta chain and its context. The CDR3 has 15 amino acids. The germline V gene has CDR1 SGHVS and CDR2 FNYEAQ. After removal of 8 bases from V and 2 bases from J, the junction contained 8 bases not matched to a gene. The data were obtained in a study of cytomegalovirus exposure and HLA in healthy donors. Primers for the PCR totalled 60 Vbeta and 13 Jbeta. Measured with immunoSEQ multiplex PCR; TCRdb has only the in-frame clones, and not every one. The data contain 200,000 or so clones, 70% to 80% of them singletons. V gene TRBV7-6 combines with J gene TRBJ1-2; 10 bases line up with TRBD1. The clonotype originates from a man in his forties or fifties in good health and CMV-seronegative. Sequenced input: PBMCs. Here the CDR3 DNA reads TGTGCCAGCGGACCGGGACAGGGGATGAACTATGGCTACACCTTC. The encoded protein is CASGPGQGMNYGYTF. The entire variable domain, with the rest obtained from reference TRBV7-6 and TRBJ1-2, is as follows: GAGVSQSPRYKVTKRGQDVALRCDPISGHVSLYWYRQALGQGPEFLTYFNYEAQQDKSGLPNDRFSAERPEGSISTLTIQRTEQRDSAMYRCASGPGQGMNYGYTFGSGTRLTVV.